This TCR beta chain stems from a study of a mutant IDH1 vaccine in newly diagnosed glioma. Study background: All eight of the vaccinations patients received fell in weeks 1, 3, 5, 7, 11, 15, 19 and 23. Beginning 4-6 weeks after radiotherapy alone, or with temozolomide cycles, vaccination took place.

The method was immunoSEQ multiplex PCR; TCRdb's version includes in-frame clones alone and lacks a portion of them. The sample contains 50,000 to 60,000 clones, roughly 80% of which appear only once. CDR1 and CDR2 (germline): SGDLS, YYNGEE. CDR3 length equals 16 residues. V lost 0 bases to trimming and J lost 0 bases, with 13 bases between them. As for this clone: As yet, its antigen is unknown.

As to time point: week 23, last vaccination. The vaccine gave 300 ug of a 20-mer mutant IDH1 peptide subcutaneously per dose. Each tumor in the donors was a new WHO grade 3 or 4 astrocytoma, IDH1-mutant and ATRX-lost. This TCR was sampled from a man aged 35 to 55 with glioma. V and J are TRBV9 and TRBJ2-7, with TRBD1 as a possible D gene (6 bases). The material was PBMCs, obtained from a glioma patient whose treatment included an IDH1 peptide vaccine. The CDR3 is CASSVGDISSSYEQYF. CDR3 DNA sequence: TGTGCCAGCAGCGTAGGGGACATCTCAAGCTCCTACGAGCAGTACTTC.